What follows are 5 T cell receptor beta chains derived from one specimen sequenced in a study of cytomegalovirus exposure and HLA in healthy donors. Use of 60 Vbeta and 13 Jbeta primers characterized the PCR. The assay was immunoSEQ multiplex PCR, and TCRdb's table has in-frame clones only and misses some. The sample shows more than 100,000 clones, roughly 65% of them seen only once. The sample taken for sequencing was PBMCs. The receptors come from a man between 35 and 55 years old in good health and CMV-seropositive.

The chain joins TRBV30 to TRBJ1-1; D gene uncertain. The CDR3 has 11 residues. Trimming shortened V by 4 bases and J by 8 bases, and 11 bases separated the two germline ends. Germline-derived CDR1 and CDR2 are GTSNPN and SVGIG (reference sequence). The CDR3 sequence: CAWNGVGEAFF. The CDR3 DNA follows: TGTGCCTGGAACGGGGTTGGCGAAGCTTTCTTT.

The count of this clone is one. This chain connects TRBV28 to TRBJ1-5, with 7 bases identical to TRBD1. V was pared by 5 bases and J by 7 bases, with 5 bases of the junction left unmatched. Germline V gene sequence: CDR1 MDHEN, CDR2 SYDVKM. The CDR3 totals 13 residues. The CDR3 reads CASSDRDGQPQHF. CDR3 bases: TGTGCCAGCAGTGACAGGGACGGCCAGCCCCAGCATTTT.

This chain links TRBV5-4 with TRBJ1-1, with 9 bases aligning to TRBD1. V lost 3 bases and J lost 3; bases outside the gene matches: 3. This CDR3 has 14 residues. CDR1 and CDR2 from the germline V gene are SGHNT and YYREEE (reference sequence). CDR3: CASSSHRGHTEAFF. In nucleotides, the CDR3 is TGTGCCAGCAGCTCCCACAGGGGGCACACTGAAGCTTTCTTT.

The chain couples TRBV7-2 to TRBJ1-2; D unclear. V was clipped by 1 base and J by 7 bases, with 10 bases between them. There are 13 residues in the CDR3. Germline V lookup: CDR1 SGHTA, CDR2 FQGNSA. CDR3: CASSLVHGVGYTF. The CDR3 DNA reads TGTGCCAGCAGCTTAGTACACGGGGTTGGCTACACCTTC. Full variable domain (missing parts from reference TRBV7-2 and TRBJ1-2): GAGVSQSPSNKVTEKGKDVELRCDPISGHTALYWYRQSLGQGLEFLIYFQGNSAPDKSGLPSDRFSAERTGGSVSTLTIQRTQQEDSAVYLCASSLVHGVGYTFGSGTRLTVV.

This clone has more than one count but fewer than ten. V is TRBV18 and J is TRBJ2-1; D remains ambiguous. Germline CDR1 and CDR2: KGHSH and LQKENI. Trimming took 2 bases from V and 5 from J, leaving 7 bases between them. The CDR3 extends over 13 amino acids. CDR3 residues: CASSPGEDNEQFF. The CDR3 DNA follows: TGTGCCAGCTCACCAGGCGAGGACAATGAGCAGTTCTTC. The full variable domain, rest sourced from reference TRBV18 and TRBJ2-1, is NAGVMQNPRHLVRRRGQEARLRCSPMKGHSHVYWYRQLPEEGLKFMVYLQKENIIDESGMPKERFSAEFPKEGPSILRIQQVVRGDSAAYFCASSPGEDNEQFFGPGTRLTVL.